This T cell receptor (beta chain) was obtained from a study of T-cell reconstitution after alpha-beta-depleted transplantation in children. General observations from the study: Newly produced T cells mostly provided counts and TCRbeta diversity after one year, as hyperexpanded clones declined. By about two months after transplant, alpha-beta T cells reportedly arose from several hundred graft clones that had expanded.

The germline CDR1 and CDR2 sequences are SGHRS and YFSETQ. The CDR3 totals 16 residues. The V end lost 6 bases, the J end lost 3 bases, and 19 bases lay between the germline ends. This clonotype was counted only a few times. Antigen: not known. Preparation of the TCRbeta library was carried out with unique molecular identifiers. MiXCR was run by TCRdb on the PCR reads, yielding one entry per CDR3 protein. This table has about a million distinct CDR3 sequences, about 29% appearing once. This clonotype originated in a boy under three years old who had a stem cell transplant for SCID, so the T cells may come from the graft donor. Material: PBMCs, mostly from graft donor cells, obtained 360 days after TCRalphabeta/CD19-depleted stem cell transplant. The chain recombines TRBV5-1 with TRBJ2-1; D perhaps matches TRBD1 (6 bases). CDR3 in DNA: TGCGCCAGCAAACTAGAATACAGGGACCTCTACAATGAGCAGTTCTTC. Amino acids: CASKLEYRDLYNEQFF.